This record concerns one TCR beta chain sequence. Deletions cut 0 bases from V and 8 bases from J, with 14 bases between. Germline V gene sequence: CDR1 LGHNA, CDR2 YNFKEQ. The CDR3 runs to 15 residues. This specimen belongs to a study of T cell responses to AZD1222 COVID-19 vaccine. Sequenced by immunoSEQ multiplex PCR; TCRdb stores in-frame clones only, minus some. Of 160,000 or so clones listed, roughly nine tenths are singletons. The origin of this receptor is an adult in good health. V and J are TRBV4-2 and TRBJ2-1; no definite D call. Sequencing used peripheral blood, obtained on day 0 of AZD1222 vaccination. The CDR3 coding sequence is TGTGCCAGCAGCCAAGAGCCACTCGCAGGCCATGAGCAGTTCTTC. Protein: CASSQEPLAGHEQFF.